These 23 T cell receptor beta chains were sequenced from one sample in a study of T cells in Graves' hyperthyroidism and ophthalmopathy. TCR beta CDR3 sequences were amplified from RNA transcripts. TCR CDR3 underwent first-round RT-PCR with the HTBI primer set. One entry per CDR3 protein, called by TCRdb with MiXCR from the multiplex PCR reads. The sample has roughly 300,000 distinct CDR3 sequences; around 13% are singletons. Sample: blood. All receptors derive from a woman under 40 with Graves' hyperthyroidism.

This clonotype was counted at least ten times. The chain links TRBV24-1 to TRBJ2-7; a possible D gene is TRBD1 (7 bases). Trimming took off 10 bases at V and 0 bases at J, with 12 bases between the two ends. Per the germline V gene, CDR1 is KGHDR and CDR2 is SFDVKD. The CDR3 has 13 amino acids. DNA of the CDR3: TGTGCCACTCAGGGGGGCGCCTCCTACGAGCAGTACTTC. It is translated as CATQGGASYEQYF.

The V call is TRBV20-1, the J call TRBJ1-6; TRBD1 is a possible D gene (6 bases). This CDR3 is built from 14 residues. Germline CDR1 reads DFQATT; CDR2 reads SNEGSKA (reference sequence). Trimming stripped 0 bases from V and 7 bases from J, with 10 bases between. The CDR3 region has the DNA TGCAGTGCTAGAGAAGGGGGGAGCAATTCACCCCTCCACTTT. This gives the protein CSAREGGSNSPLHF.

V and J are TRBV20-1 and TRBJ2-7; TRBD1 aligns across 9 bases. V was clipped by 0 bases and J by 6 bases; unmatched bases: 12. CDR1 DFQATT and CDR2 SNEGSKA come from the germline V gene (reference sequence). This CDR3 is built from 16 residues. For the CDR3, the DNA is TGCAGTGCTAGAGATCTGAGGACAGGGGACTTTATCGAGCAGTACTTC. Amino acids: CSARDLRTGDFIEQYF.

This clonotype was detected a few times. The V call is TRBV27, the J call TRBJ2-3; 9 bases line up with TRBD2. Unmatched junction bases numbered 10, after V lost 6 bases and J lost 3 bases. Germline V gene lookup returns CDR1 MNHEY and CDR2 SMNVEV (reference sequence). CDR3 size: 16 residues. The CDR3 spells CASRSWAGGKTDTQYF. The CDR3 DNA is TGTGCCAGCAGGTCATGGGCGGGAGGGAAAACAGATACGCAGTATTTT.

This clonotype was seen at least ten times. The gene calls are TRBV11-1 and TRBJ2-7; TRBD1 aligns across 8 bases. The V segment lost 5 bases and the J segment 4 bases; nucleotides outside the gene matches: 10. In germline, CDR1 is SGHAT, CDR2 FQDESV (reference sequence). The CDR3 is 15 residues long. The DNA for the CDR3 is TGTGCCAGCAGCCCGAACGGACAGGGAGAGTACGAGCAGTACTTC. Its translation: CASSPNGQGEYEQYF. Based on the CDR3 plus reference TRBV11-1 and TRBJ2-7, the full variable domain is EAEVAQSPRYKITEKSQAVAFWCDPISGHATLYWYRQILGQGPELLVQFQDESVVDDSQLPKDRFSAERLKGVDSTLKIQPAELGDSAMYLCASSPNGQGEYEQYFGPGTRLTVT.

This clonotype was detected a few times. The CDR3 loop reads CASRLGVRNTGELFF. For the CDR3, the DNA is TGTGCCAGCAGACTGGGAGTAAGGAACACCGGGGAGCTGTTTTTT. This sequence joins TRBV6-1 and TRBJ2-2, with D tentatively TRBD2 (5 bases). Trimming removed 6 bases from V and 1 base from J, with 12 bases in between. Germline assignment: CDR1 MNHNS and CDR2 SASEGT. CDR3 length equals 15 residues.

This sequence joins TRBV6-1 and TRBJ1-2; D perhaps matches TRBD1 (5 bases). V lost 2 bases, J lost 8 bases, and 12 bases lay in between. The germline V gene encodes CDR1 MNHNS and CDR2 SASEGT. CDR3 size: 13 residues. As DNA, the CDR3 is TGTGCCAGCAGTGAACAGGGATTGGGAGGCTACACCTTC. Encoded protein: CASSEQGLGGYTF.

The J gene is TRBJ2-3, the V gene TRBV10-3; 8 bases are a match to TRBD1. This CDR3 has 14 amino acids. From germline, CDR1 is ENHRY and CDR2 SYGVKD. V was pared by 6 bases and J by 2 bases, with 4 bases of the junction left unmatched. CDR3: CAIRGDRYTDTQYF. CDR3 bases: TGTGCCATCAGGGGGGACAGGTACACAGATACGCAGTATTTT.

Comment on this clonotype: A read error is possible here, since a much larger clone lies one base away. The J gene is TRBJ1-5, the V gene TRBV20-1; possible D gene TRBD1, 5 bases. The CDR3 is 13 amino acids. The V gene's germline CDR1 is DFQATT and CDR2 SNEGSKA (reference sequence). CDR3 nucleotides: TGCGGTGCTAGAGGGACGGACAATCAGCCCCAGCATTTT. Residues: CGARGTDNQPQHF.

This clonotype was counted ten times or more. The J gene is TRBJ1-1, the V gene TRBV12-3 or TRBV12-4; no firm D call. V was cut by 2 bases and J by 0 bases, with 4 bases left in between. The CDR3 spans 13 residues. The CDR3 DNA reads as TGTGCCAGCAGTTTATACCTGAACACTGAAGCTTTCTTT. Its protein product is CASSLYLNTEAFF.

The CDR3 protein is CAGGLRPRQPTNEKLFF. The DNA for the CDR3 is TGTGCCGGGGGGCTTCGGCCCAGACAGCCAACTAATGAAAAACTGTTTTTT. V usage is TRBV6-1 and J usage is TRBJ1-4; D is possibly TRBD1 (6 bases). V lost 11 bases and J lost 0, with 22 bases in between. There are 17 residues in the CDR3. From germline, CDR1 is MNHNS and CDR2 SASEGT.

The chain is built from TRBV5-8 and TRBJ2-7; no clear D. Germline assignment: CDR1 SGHTS and CDR2 YDEGEE. V gave up 6 bases and J gave up 3 bases, with 7 bases separating them. The CDR3 is 11 amino acids. The DNA for the CDR3 is TGTGCCAGCACTCAGATCTACGAGCAGTACTTC. This translates into CASTQIYEQYF.

This clonotype was observed a few times. This chain connects TRBV5-1 to TRBJ2-1; 13 nucleotides line up with TRBD2. After removal of 5 bases from V and 5 bases from J, the junction contained 4 bases not matched to a gene. The length of the CDR3 is 15 residues. The germline V gene encodes CDR1 SGHRS and CDR2 YFSETQ. The CDR3 protein is CASSSGLAGNNEQFF. Written as DNA, the CDR3 is TGCGCCAGCAGTTCGGGACTAGCGGGAAACAATGAGCAGTTCTTC.

This clonotype was picked up many times. J is TRBJ2-1 and V is TRBV28, with D hard to call. CDR1 and CDR2 from the germline V gene are MDHEN and SYDVKM. V gave up 2 bases and J gave up 0 bases, with 5 bases separating them. The CDR3 has 14 amino acids. CDR3 in amino acids: CASSLGSSYNEQFF. The CDR3 coding sequence is TGTGCCAGCAGTTTAGGCAGCTCCTACAATGAGCAGTTCTTC.

This clonotype was counted a few times. The chain combines TRBV18 with TRBJ1-5; TRBD1 might be the D (5 bases). Trimming shortened V by 3 bases and J by 5 bases, and 11 bases separated the two germline ends. Germline V gene sequence: CDR1 KGHSH, CDR2 LQKENI. The CDR3 has 14 amino acids. The CDR3 loop reads CASSPMGGDQPQHF. The CDR3 DNA is TGTGCCAGCTCACCTATGGGGGGGGATCAGCCCCAGCATTTT.

This clonotype was counted ten times or more. The chain carries TRBV28 and TRBJ2-1, with D possibly TRBD2 on 5 matching bases. The CDR3 has 14 amino acids. Germline lookup yields CDR1 MDHEN and CDR2 SYDVKM. Trimming took off 3 bases at V and 5 bases at J, with 11 bases between the two ends. The CDR3: CASSFRGRDNEQFF. The CDR3 DNA sequence: TGTGCCAGCAGTTTTAGAGGGAGAGACAATGAGCAGTTCTTC.

In its sample, this clonotype was seen a few times. The chain joins TRBV3-1 to TRBJ1-1, with a possible D match to TRBD1 (5 bases). The CDR3 totals 14 residues. V lost 1 base and J 1 base, leaving 7 bases between the germline ends. Looked up from germline, CDR1 is LGHDT and CDR2 is YNNKEL (reference sequence). The CDR3 reads CASSQGGGNTEAFF. In DNA, the CDR3 is TGTGCCAGCAGCCAAGGGGGGGGGAACACTGAAGCTTTCTTT.

This clonotype was found many times. The chain carries TRBV27 and TRBJ2-1; the match to TRBD2 covers 8 bases. This CDR3 comprises 15 residues. V was pared by 6 bases and J by 4 bases, with 8 bases of the junction left unmatched. The V gene's germline CDR1 is MNHEY and CDR2 SMNVEV (reference sequence). The CDR3 sequence: CASREGGRWYNEQFF. The DNA for the CDR3 is TGTGCCAGCAGGGAGGGCGGGAGGTGGTACAATGAGCAGTTCTTC.

This clonotype was observed many times. The rearrangement joins TRBV19 to TRBJ2-7; 10 bases match TRBD2. The CDR3 totals 14 residues. Looked up from germline, CDR1 is LNHDA and CDR2 is SQIVND (reference sequence). With 4 bases clipped from V and 3 bases from J, the junction kept 3 bases outside the gene matches. CDR3 sequence (DNA): TGTGCCAGTAGTAATCTAGCGGGAGACTACGAGCAGTACTTC. Translating it yields CASSNLAGDYEQYF.

The chain has TRBV7-3 and TRBJ1-1, with D maybe TRBD1 (5 bases). This CDR3 is 14 amino acids long. The V gene lost 4 bases and the J gene lost 11 bases, with 20 bases spanning the gap. Germline V CDR1 and CDR2: SGHTA, FQGTGA. The CDR3 loop reads CASSSSGDLPFAFF. The CDR3, as DNA: TGTGCCAGCAGCTCCTCTGGGGACCTACCTTTCGCTTTCTTT.

This clonotype has at least ten counts. The rearrangement joins TRBV11-2 to TRBJ2-7; 9 bases are shared with TRBD1. Germline-derived CDR1 and CDR2 are SGHAT and FQNNGV. Trimming at V came to 10 bases and at J to 5 bases, leaving 9 bases not matched to a gene. The CDR3 spans 13 residues. The chain's CDR3 is CATRGDRADEQYF. CDR3 nucleotide sequence: TGTGCCACCCGGGGGGACAGGGCTGACGAGCAGTACTTC.

This clonotype was counted many times. The V and J genes are TRBV20-1 and TRBJ2-3, with D unresolved. The CDR3 length is 15 residues. Per germline, CDR1 DFQATT and CDR2 SNEGSKA (reference sequence). Trimming took off 1 base at V and 3 bases at J, with 14 bases between the two ends. This chain's CDR3 is CSARGSMESTDTQYF. The DNA for the CDR3 is TGCAGTGCTAGAGGTAGTATGGAATCGACAGATACGCAGTATTTT.

The chain has TRBV28 and TRBJ2-1, with 10 bases aligning to TRBD2. The CDR3 covers 19 residues. The germline V gene encodes CDR1 MDHEN and CDR2 SYDVKM. V lost 4 bases and J lost 2; bases outside the gene matches: 14. CDR3 sequence: CASSYTLNWTSGTYNEQFF. CDR3 DNA sequence: TGTGCCAGCAGTTATACCCTCAACTGGACTAGCGGAACCTACAATGAGCAGTTCTTC.